This TCR beta chain was found in a study of cytomegalovirus exposure and HLA in healthy donors. Study-wide findings and caveats: V- and J-gene trimming in TCR beta was tied to a missense DCLRE1C variant by an analysis performed later.

The length of the CDR3 is 14 residues. Germline CDR1 SGHTA, CDR2 FQGNSA. Trimming shortened V by 5 bases and J by 7 bases, and 15 bases separated the two germline ends. It was with 60 Vbeta and 13 Jbeta primers that the PCR ran. Sequencing used immunoSEQ multiplex PCR; TCRdb keeps in-frame clones, though not all of them. The data contain roughly 200,000 clones, around four fifths of them seen just once; the ten biggest clones take up 1.5% to 2%. With regard to this clone: Its antigen is unidentified.

This chain joins TRBV7-2 and TRBJ1-5, with D possibly matching TRBD1 (5 bases). This TCR was sampled from a man between 40 and 49 years old in good health and CMV-seropositive. The sequenced sample was PBMCs. CDR3 in DNA: TGTGCCAGCAGCAAGGGCAGGGCCGGACAGCCCCAGCATTTT. This codes for CASSKGRAGQPQHF.